Presented here are 2 T cell receptor beta chains from one specimen sequenced in a study of cytomegalovirus exposure and HLA in healthy donors (dated by TCRdb to between 2016 and 2019). Library preparation employed the immunoSEQ multiplex PCR assay. The multiplex PCR relied on a mix of 60 forward primers for TCR Vbeta segments and 13 reverse primers for TCR Jbeta segments. TCRdb took this table from immuneACCESS and kept in-frame rearrangements with V and J called. Such tables lack part of the clones; where checked against another copy, unresolved V genes explain under half of the gap, and the rest is unexplained. The sample table shows approximately 130,000 clones, and approximately 85% are seen once. The ten largest clonotypes hold about 6.7% of the sample. Sequencing was performed on PBMCs. The origin of the receptors is a young woman in good health and CMV-seropositive.

The chain employs TRBV30 and TRBJ1-2, with 7 bases aligning to TRBD1. V dropped 7 bases and J dropped 2; count of bases not matched to a gene: 4. This CDR3 is 12 amino acids long. Germline CDR1 GTSNPN, CDR2 SVGIG (reference sequence). The CDR3 DNA sequence: TGTGCCTACAGGGGTGACAACTATGGCTACACCTTC. This gives the protein CAYRGDNYGYTF.

CDR3 sequence reads: CASSPGLAGGLRYNEQFF. The CDR3 DNA reads TGTGCCAGCAGTCCAGGACTAGCGGGGGGCCTTAGGTACAATGAGCAGTTCTTC. The J gene is TRBJ2-1, the V gene TRBV27, with 14 bases fitting TRBD2. Trimming at V came to 5 bases and at J to 4 bases, leaving 10 bases not matched to a gene. There are 18 residues in the CDR3. Germline CDR1 reads MNHEY; CDR2 reads SMNVEV (reference sequence).